The rows below give T cell receptor beta chains drawn from one sample of a study of Ad26.COV2.S vaccination and SARS-CoV-2 variants. TCRdb's copy holds only in-frame clones and misses some; the assay was immunoSEQ multiplex PCR. The sample shows 300,000 to 400,000 clones, 88% of them seen only once. The specimen was peripheral blood, collected in a trial of Ad26.COV2.S vaccine versus placebo. The receptors were sampled from a person between 18 and 59 years old who received the Ad26.COV2.S COVID-19 vaccine or a placebo. The CDR3 runs from the conserved cysteine through the conserved F or W. The order of the fields is J gene, V gene, clone size, CDR3 length, D gene, CDR3 protein, CDR3 DNA. D genes are given only for firm matches. The listing skips clone size in some rows; elsewhere it reads once, few, many or a size class.

TRBJ2-1 TRBV11-3 NA 13 NA CASSSDSDNEQFF TGTGCCAGCAGTTCGGACAGCGACAATGAGCAGTTCTTC
TRBJ2-2 TRBV4-3 NA 19 NA CASSARLRGGMGNTGELFF TGCGCCAGCAGCGCGCGCCTCCGAGGCGGGATGGGGAACACCGGGGAGCTGTTTTTT
TRBJ1-1 TRBV7-2 NA 14 NA CASSLASGQGRNFF TGTGCCAGCAGCTTAGCGAGTGGCCAGGGCCGGAACTTCTTT
TRBJ2-3 TRBV28 once 20 TRBD2 CASSPLALAGALGGRNTQYF TGTGCCAGCAGCCCGCTCGCACTAGCGGGAGCCCTGGGGGGACGAAATACGCAGTATTTT
TRBJ2-1 TRBV7-3 NA 15 TRBD2 CASSASGISYNEQFF TGTGCCAGCAGCGCTAGCGGAATCTCCTACAATGAGCAGTTCTTC
TRBJ2-7 TRBV4-3 NA 14 NA CASSQGRVSYEQYF TGCGCCAGCAGCCAAGGCAGGGTCTCCTACGAGCAGTACTTC
TRBJ1-2 TRBV7-9 NA 16 TRBD1 CASSLVVGTEDYGYTF TGTGCCAGCAGCTTAGTGGTTGGGACAGAGGACTATGGCTACACCTTC
TRBJ1-5 TRBV30 NA 15 NA CAWAKGGLGNQPQHF TGTGCCTGGGCTAAGGGAGGCCTCGGCAATCAGCCCCAGCATTTT
TRBJ2-7 TRBV18 once 13 NA CASSPGQSYEQYF TGTGCCAGCTCACCGGGACAATCCTACGAGCAGTACTTC
TRBJ1-5 TRBV19 NA 15 NA CASTTTVYSNQPQHF TGTGCCAGTACCACAACAGTATATAGCAATCAGCCCCAGCATTTT
TRBJ2-7 TRBV28 NA 13 NA CASSLEISYEQYF TGTGCCAGCAGTTTAGAGATCTCCTACGAGCAGTACTTC
TRBJ1-2 TRBV29-1 NA 12 TRBD1 CSVESYRGGYTF TGCAGCGTTGAATCCTACAGGGGAGGCTACACCTTC